This note documents a single T cell receptor beta chain sequence. The PCR ran on 60 Vbeta and 13 Jbeta primers. Only in-frame clones appear in the TCRdb table, and some are missing; sequencing was by immunoSEQ multiplex PCR. This sample carries about 150,000 clones, roughly 80% of them seen once, and the ten largest clones take roughly 3.4%. The CDR3 has 17 amino acids. The V gene's germline CDR1 is LNHDA and CDR2 SQIVND (reference sequence). V gave up 5 bases and J gave up 4 bases; unmatched junction bases: 13. The data were taken from a study of cytomegalovirus exposure and HLA in healthy donors. This chain joins TRBV19 and TRBJ2-7; 11 bases agree with TRBD2. Source material: PBMCs. The clonotype comes from a male donor in good health and CMV-seronegative. The CDR3 here is CASSVADRTSGFYEQYF. The CDR3 region has the DNA TGTGCCAGTAGTGTCGCCGATAGGACTAGCGGGTTTTACGAGCAGTACTTC.